Below, 23 T cell receptor beta chains from the same sample are listed, as sequenced in a study of blood T cell repertoires in COVID-19. This table comes from immunoSEQ multiplex PCR, and its TCRdb copy is limited to in-frame clones, with some not included. The data hold 300,000 to 400,000 clones, with approximately 90% observed a single time. The source material was PBMCs or T cells enriched from blood (not recorded which). These receptors all come from a woman in her late teens or twenties who had recovered from COVID-19.

This chain links TRBV6-2 or TRBV6-3 with TRBJ2-2, with D tentatively TRBD2 (5 bases). V shed 4 bases and J shed 0 bases, with 15 bases lying between them. The CDR3 is made up of 17 amino acids. Germline V gives CDR1 MNHEY, CDR2 SVGEGT. The CDR3 loop is CASSFHGLGSNTGELFF. In nucleotides, the CDR3 is TGTGCCAGCAGTTTCCACGGACTCGGATCGAACACCGGGGAGCTGTTTTTT.

This chain uses TRBV25-1 with TRBJ2-3; a weak D match, TRBD2 (6 bases). The CDR3 spans 16 residues. V gave up 1 base and J gave up 4 bases, with 15 bases separating them. Per germline, CDR1 MGHDK and CDR2 SYGVNS. CDR3 residues: CASSESFPGGADTQYF. Written as DNA, the CDR3 is TGTGCCAGCAGTGAATCTTTCCCCGGGGGAGCAGATACGCAGTATTTT. The variable domain in full, with the rest retrieved from reference TRBV25-1 and TRBJ2-3, is EADIYQTPRYLVIGTGKKITLECSQTMGHDKMYWYQQDPGMELHLIHYSYGVNSTEKGDLSSESTVSRIRTEHFPLTLESARPSHTSQYLCASSESFPGGADTQYFGPGTRLTVL.

The CDR3 coding sequence is TGTGCCAGCAGCCAAGATTCCGGGACAGTGTACAATCAGCCCCAGCATTTT. Its translation is CASSQDSGTVYNQPQHF. The V call is TRBV3-1 (or the pseudogene TRBV3-2), the J call TRBJ1-5; 7 bases agree with TRBD1. The CDR3 runs to 17 residues. J was trimmed by 3 bases and V by 0 bases; bases with no gene match: 8. CDR1 and CDR2 (germline): LGHDT, YNNKEL (reference sequence).

The rearrangement uses TRBV5-1 and TRBJ1-4, with 7 bases lining up with TRBD1. The CDR3 covers 15 residues. Germline V gene data show CDR1 as SGHRS and CDR2 as YFSETQ. The junction had 4 bases not matched to a gene; V was cut back by 0 bases and J by 5 bases. The CDR3 loop reads CASSLETGRNEKLFF. CDR3 DNA: TGCGCCAGCAGCTTGGAGACAGGGCGGAATGAAAAACTGTTTTTT.

The chain employs TRBV10-3 and TRBJ2-7; 9 bases fit TRBD1. This CDR3 contains 14 residues. V lost 6 bases and J lost 4; bases outside the gene matches: 7. From germline, CDR1 is ENHRY and CDR2 SYGVKD. The CDR3, as DNA: TGTGCCATCAGAACAACAGGGGGCCGGTACGAGCAGTACTTC. It is translated as CAIRTTGGRYEQYF.

The chain recombines TRBV28 with TRBJ2-2; a possible D gene is TRBD2 (6 bases). Germline lookup yields CDR1 MDHEN and CDR2 SYDVKM. V lost 7 bases and J lost 5, with 20 bases in between. The CDR3 consists of 16 residues. The CDR3 nucleotides are TGTGCCAGCACCGAGATGGGGCTAGCGAGGACCGGGGAGCTGTTTTTT. Translating it yields CASTEMGLARTGELFF.

V and J are TRBV19 and TRBJ1-2, with D possibly matching TRBD1 (6 bases). The germline V and J ends were trimmed by 3 bases and 6 bases, with 11 bases remaining between them. This CDR3 is built from 13 residues. Germline CDR1 reads LNHDA; CDR2 reads SQIVND (reference sequence). CDR3 amino acids: CASSIRTANGYTF. The CDR3 coding sequence is TGTGCCAGTAGTATCCGGACAGCGAATGGCTACACCTTC.

The chain carries TRBV4-2 and TRBJ1-4; no clear D. The V end was cut by 0 bases, the J end by 7 bases, with 18 bases between. This CDR3 comprises 17 residues. Germline loops: CDR1 LGHNA, CDR2 YNFKEQ. The CDR3 DNA sequence: TGTGCCAGCAGCCAAGATCTTGCAATGGCAAATACTGAAAAACTGTTTTTT. Translating gives CASSQDLAMANTEKLFF.

The rearrangement joins TRBV30 to TRBJ2-7; possibly TRBD2 for D (5 bases). The CDR3 extends over 13 amino acids. V lost 0 bases and J 8 bases, leaving 14 bases between the germline ends. CDR1 and CDR2 (germline): GTSNPN, SVGIG (reference sequence). The chain's CDR3 is CAWSVRRTGKQYF. The CDR3 DNA follows: TGTGCCTGGAGTGTACGGAGGACCGGCAAGCAGTACTTC.

Comment on this clone: The junction differs from germline at one of its ends, possibly a read error. The chain has TRBV28 and TRBJ2-3, with D perhaps matching TRBD2 (7 bases). The CDR3 loop spans 14 amino acids. CDR1 is MDHEN and CDR2 is SYDVKM in the germline V gene. The CDR3 spells CASSLGGATDTQYF. The DNA of the CDR3 is TGTGCCAGTAGTTTAGGGGGGGCCACAGATACGCAGTATTTT.

CDR3 sequence (DNA): TGTGCCAGCAGCCAAGACAGGCCAGATACGCAGTATTTT. This gives the protein CASSQDRPDTQYF. The chain employs TRBV3-1 (or the pseudogene TRBV3-2) and TRBJ2-3; D unclear. V lost 0 bases, J lost 4 bases, and 5 bases lay in between. In germline, CDR1 is LGHDT, CDR2 YNNKEL (reference sequence). CDR3 length: 13 amino acids.

The V and J genes are TRBV6-2 or TRBV6-3 and TRBJ1-1, with D possibly TRBD1 on 6 matching bases. Germline V gene data show CDR1 as MNHEY and CDR2 as SVGEGT. V was shortened by 0 bases and J by 0 bases, with 11 bases between the two germline ends. The CDR3 contains 16 residues. CDR3 residues: CASSYSLGTLNTEAFF. Here the CDR3 DNA reads TGTGCCAGCAGTTACTCGTTGGGGACACTGAACACTGAAGCTTTCTTT.

The chain joins TRBV25-1 to TRBJ1-2; 9 bases agree with TRBD1. V was clipped by 5 bases and J by 3 bases; unmatched bases: 10. The germline V gene has CDR1 MGHDK and CDR2 SYGVNS. This CDR3 region has 16 residues. The CDR3 is CASSNPGQGAYYGYTF. The CDR3 DNA reads TGTGCCAGCAGTAATCCGGGACAGGGCGCTTACTATGGCTACACCTTC.

The chain recombines TRBV4-1 with TRBJ2-1; the D gene is possibly TRBD2 (6 bases). Germline V gene sequence: CDR1 MGHRA, CDR2 YSYEKL. This CDR3 spans 16 amino acids. V lost 4 bases to trimming and J lost 1 base, with 14 bases between them. Here the CDR3 DNA reads TGCGCCAGCAGCCCCAGGCTGGGGGGATCCTACAATGAGCAGTTCTTC. Translation: CASSPRLGGSYNEQFF.

The chain uses TRBV7-2 and TRBJ2-2; a possible D gene is TRBD2 (6 bases). The length of the CDR3 is 16 residues. Trimming took 5 bases from V and 1 from J, leaving 14 bases between them. In germline, CDR1 is SGHTA, CDR2 FQGNSA. The CDR3: CASSPNGGRNTGELFF. The DNA of the CDR3 is TGTGCCAGCAGCCCCAACGGGGGTAGGAACACCGGGGAGCTGTTTTTT.

The V gene is TRBV4-2, the J gene TRBJ1-2; D uncertain. The CDR3 length is 15 residues. V shed 0 bases and J shed 3 bases, with 11 bases lying between them. Germline V gene data show CDR1 as LGHNA and CDR2 as YNFKEQ. This CDR3 is CASSQDLGSHYGYTF. In DNA form, the CDR3 reads TGTGCCAGCAGCCAAGATCTGGGGAGTCACTATGGCTACACCTTC.

The chain employs TRBV4-2 and TRBJ1-3, with D perhaps TRBD1 (5 bases). Trimming cost V 0 bases and J 12 bases, with 15 bases left between them. Germline loops: CDR1 LGHNA, CDR2 YNFKEQ. The CDR3 has 14 residues. The CDR3 DNA follows: TGTGCCAGCAGCCAAGATGCTGCCCCCAGGGACATATATTTT. This encodes CASSQDAAPRDIYF.

This sequence joins TRBV4-1 and TRBJ2-3, with 9 bases identical to TRBD1. V gave up 4 bases and J gave up 0 bases; unmatched junction bases: 2. There are 15 residues in the CDR3. Germline assignment: CDR1 MGHRA and CDR2 YSYEKL. DNA of the CDR3: TGCGCCAGCAGCCTTACAGGGGGCAGCACAGATACGCAGTATTTT. Its translation is CASSLTGGSTDTQYF.

J is TRBJ2-7 and V is TRBV5-4; D unclear. This CDR3 comprises 13 residues. Germline V CDR1 and CDR2: SGHNT, YYREEE (reference sequence). The V end lost 0 bases, the J end lost 0 bases, and 4 bases lay between the germline ends. CDR3 bases: TGTGCCAGCAGCTTGGGTAGCTCCTACGAGCAGTACTTC. It is translated as CASSLGSSYEQYF.

V is TRBV27 and J is TRBJ2-5; 10 positions match TRBD2. J was trimmed by 4 bases and V by 7 bases; bases with no gene match: 9. The length of the CDR3 is 15 residues. Germline V gene lookup returns CDR1 MNHEY and CDR2 SMNVEV (reference sequence). The chain's CDR3 is CASNPFSGGLETQYF. For the CDR3, the DNA is TGTGCCAGCAACCCGTTTAGCGGGGGGCTAGAGACCCAGTACTTC.

The chain carries TRBV30 and TRBJ1-6; maybe TRBD1 (5 bases). Between the trimmed V and J ends, which lost 4 bases and 5 bases, there was a span of 12 bases. The CDR3 extends over 14 amino acids. CDR1 is GTSNPN and CDR2 is SVGIG in the germline V gene (reference sequence). CDR3 in DNA: TGTGCCTGGATCAGGGAACGCCATAATTCACCCCTCCACTTT. Translation gives CAWIRERHNSPLHF.

The CDR3 here is CASSLGGGLYNEQFF. The CDR3 DNA follows: TGTGCCAGCAGCTTAGGCGGGGGGCTGTACAATGAGCAGTTCTTC. The rearrangement joins TRBV7-3 to TRBJ2-1; TRBD2 aligns across 8 bases. V dropped 2 bases and J dropped 4; count of bases not matched to a gene: 4. There are 15 residues in the CDR3. Germline CDR1 reads SGHTA; CDR2 reads FQGTGA. Full variable domain (rest looked up from reference TRBV7-3 and TRBJ2-1): GAGVSQTPSNKVTEKGKYVELRCDPISGHTALYWYRQSLGQGPEFLIYFQGTGAADDSGLPNDRFFAVRPEGSVSTLKIQRTERGDSAVYLCASSLGGGLYNEQFFGPGTRLTVL.

V usage is TRBV4-3 and J usage is TRBJ1-1; D remains unclear. V gave up 0 bases and J gave up 5 bases, with 10 bases separating them. CDR3 length: 14 residues. Looked up from germline, CDR1 is LGHNA and CDR2 is YSLEER. The CDR3 protein is CASSQEGTGTEAFF. The CDR3 bases are TGCGCCAGCAGCCAAGAGGGAACGGGGACTGAAGCTTTCTTT.